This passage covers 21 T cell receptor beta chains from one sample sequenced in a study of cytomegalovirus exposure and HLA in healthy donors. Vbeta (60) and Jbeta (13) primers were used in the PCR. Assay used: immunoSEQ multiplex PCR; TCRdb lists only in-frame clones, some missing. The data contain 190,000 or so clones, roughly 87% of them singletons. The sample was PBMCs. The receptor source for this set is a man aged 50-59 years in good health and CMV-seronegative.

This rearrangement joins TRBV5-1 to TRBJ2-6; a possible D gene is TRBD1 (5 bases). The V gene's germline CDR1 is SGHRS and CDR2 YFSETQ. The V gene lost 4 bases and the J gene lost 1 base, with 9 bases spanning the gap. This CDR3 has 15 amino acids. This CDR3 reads CASSPTASGANVLTF. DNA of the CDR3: TGCGCCAGCAGCCCGACAGCTTCTGGGGCCAACGTCCTGACTTTC. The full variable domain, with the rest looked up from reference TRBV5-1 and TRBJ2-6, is KAGVTQTPRYLIKTRGQQVTLSCSPISGHRSVSWYQQTPGQGLQFLFEYFSETQRNKGNFPGRFSGRQFSNSRSEMNVSTLELGDSALYLCASSPTASGANVLTFGAGSRLTVL.

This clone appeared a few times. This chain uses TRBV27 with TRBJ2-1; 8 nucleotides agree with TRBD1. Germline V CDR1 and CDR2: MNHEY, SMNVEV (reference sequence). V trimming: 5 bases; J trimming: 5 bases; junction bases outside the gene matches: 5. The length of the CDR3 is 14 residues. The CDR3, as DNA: TGTGCCAGCAGTCCCGGACAGGGCAACAATGAGCAGTTCTTC. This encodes CASSPGQGNNEQFF.

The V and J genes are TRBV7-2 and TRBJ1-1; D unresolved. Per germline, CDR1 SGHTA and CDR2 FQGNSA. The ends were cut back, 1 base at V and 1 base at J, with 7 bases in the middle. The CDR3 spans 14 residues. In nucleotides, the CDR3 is TGTGCCAGCAGCTTAGGACATAGGAACACTGAAGCTTTCTTT. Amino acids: CASSLGHRNTEAFF.

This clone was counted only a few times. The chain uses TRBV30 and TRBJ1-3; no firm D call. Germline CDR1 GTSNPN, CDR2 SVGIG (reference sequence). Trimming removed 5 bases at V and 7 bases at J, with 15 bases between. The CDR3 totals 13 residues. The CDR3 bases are TGTGCCTGGTCAACAGATGGAGGGAACACCATATATTTT. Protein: CAWSTDGGNTIYF.

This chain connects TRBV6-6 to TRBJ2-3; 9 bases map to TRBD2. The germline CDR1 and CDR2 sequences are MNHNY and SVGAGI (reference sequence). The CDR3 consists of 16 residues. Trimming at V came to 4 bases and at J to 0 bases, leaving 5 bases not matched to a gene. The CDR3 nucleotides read TGTGCCAGCAGTTTGGGACTAGCTGATAGCACAGATACGCAGTATTTT. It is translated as CASSLGLADSTDTQYF.

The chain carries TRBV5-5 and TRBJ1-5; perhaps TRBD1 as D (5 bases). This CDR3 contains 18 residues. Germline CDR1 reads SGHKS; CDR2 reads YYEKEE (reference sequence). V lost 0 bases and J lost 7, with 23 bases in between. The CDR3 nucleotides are TGTGCCAGCAGCTTGGAGGTGGGGAGGGTGTGGGGGGGGCAGCCCCAGCATTTT. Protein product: CASSLEVGRVWGGQPQHF.

CDR3 coding DNA: TGCAGCGTTGTCCATATACTAGGCTCCTACAATGAGCAGTTCTTC. Translated, it gives CSVVHILGSYNEQFF. The chain links TRBV29-1 to TRBJ2-1; possibly TRBD2 for D (5 bases). Trimming removed 4 bases at V and 0 bases at J, with 13 bases between. From germline, CDR1 is SQVTM and CDR2 ANQGSEA. This CDR3 is built from 15 residues.

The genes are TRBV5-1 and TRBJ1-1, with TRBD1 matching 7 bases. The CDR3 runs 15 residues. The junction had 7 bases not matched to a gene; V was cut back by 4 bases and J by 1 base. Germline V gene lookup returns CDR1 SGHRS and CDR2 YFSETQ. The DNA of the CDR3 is TGCGCCAGCAGCCCCCAAGACAGGGCGAACACTGAAGCTTTCTTT. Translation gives CASSPQDRANTEAFF.

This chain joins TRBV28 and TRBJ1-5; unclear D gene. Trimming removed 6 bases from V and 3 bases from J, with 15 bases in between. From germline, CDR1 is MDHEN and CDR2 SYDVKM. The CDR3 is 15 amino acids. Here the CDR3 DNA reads TGTGCCAGCAGCCCCCCCGGGAGCCCCAATCAGCCCCAGCATTTT. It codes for CASSPPGSPNQPQHF. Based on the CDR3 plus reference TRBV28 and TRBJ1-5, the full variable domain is DVKVTQSSRYLVKRTGEKVFLECVQDMDHENMFWYRQDPGLGLRLIYFSYDVKMKEKGDIPEGYSVSREKKERFSLILESASTNQTSMYLCASSPPGSPNQPQHFGDGTRLSIL.

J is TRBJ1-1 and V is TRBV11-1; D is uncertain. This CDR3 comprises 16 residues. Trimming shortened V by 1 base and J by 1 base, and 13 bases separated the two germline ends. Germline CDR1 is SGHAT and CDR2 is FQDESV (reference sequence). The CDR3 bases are TGTGCCAGCAGCTTAGTGCCCGGTTACCCGAACACTGAAGCTTTCTTT. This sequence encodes CASSLVPGYPNTEAFF.

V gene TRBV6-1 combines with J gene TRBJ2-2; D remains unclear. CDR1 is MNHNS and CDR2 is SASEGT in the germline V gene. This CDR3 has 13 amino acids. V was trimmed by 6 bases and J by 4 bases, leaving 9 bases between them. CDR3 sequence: CASRLTFTGELFF. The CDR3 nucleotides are TGTGCCAGCAGGCTGACTTTCACCGGGGAGCTGTTTTTT.

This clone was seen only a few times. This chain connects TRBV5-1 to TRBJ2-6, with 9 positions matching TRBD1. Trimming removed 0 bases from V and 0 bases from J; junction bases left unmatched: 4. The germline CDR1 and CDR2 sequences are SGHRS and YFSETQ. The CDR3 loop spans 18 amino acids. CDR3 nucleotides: TGCGCCAGCAGCTTGGAGGGACAGGGCATCTCTGGGGCCAACGTCCTGACTTTC. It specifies CASSLEGQGISGANVLTF.

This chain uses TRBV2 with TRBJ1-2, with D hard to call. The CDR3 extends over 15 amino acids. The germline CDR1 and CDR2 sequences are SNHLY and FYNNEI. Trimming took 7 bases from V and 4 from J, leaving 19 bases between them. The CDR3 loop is CASKPEAPNLYGYTF. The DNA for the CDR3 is TGTGCCAGCAAACCGGAGGCCCCTAATCTCTATGGCTACACCTTC.

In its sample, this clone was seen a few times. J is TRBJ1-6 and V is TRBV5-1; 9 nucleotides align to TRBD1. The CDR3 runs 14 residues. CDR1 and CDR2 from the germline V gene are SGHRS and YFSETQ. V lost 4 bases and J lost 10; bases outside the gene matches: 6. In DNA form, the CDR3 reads TGCGCCAGCAGCAAAGACAGGGGGGACTCACCCCTCCACTTT. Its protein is CASSKDRGDSPLHF.

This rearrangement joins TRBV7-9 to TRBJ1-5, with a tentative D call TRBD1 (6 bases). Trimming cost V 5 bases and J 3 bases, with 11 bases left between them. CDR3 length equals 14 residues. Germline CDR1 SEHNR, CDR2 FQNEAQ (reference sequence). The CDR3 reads CASSPTGFNQPQHF. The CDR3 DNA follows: TGTGCCAGCAGCCCGACAGGATTCAATCAGCCCCAGCATTTT. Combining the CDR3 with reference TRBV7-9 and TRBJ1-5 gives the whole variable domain DTGVSQNPRHKITKRGQNVTFRCDPISEHNRLYWYRQTLGQGPEFLTYFQNEAQLEKSRLLSDRFSAERPKGSFSTLEIQRTEQGDSAMYLCASSPTGFNQPQHFGDGTRLSIL.

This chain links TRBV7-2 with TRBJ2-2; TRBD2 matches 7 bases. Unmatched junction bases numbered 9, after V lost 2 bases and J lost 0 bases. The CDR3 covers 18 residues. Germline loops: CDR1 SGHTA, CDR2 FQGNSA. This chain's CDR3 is CASSLQSTSASNTGELFF. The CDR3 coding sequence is TGTGCCAGCAGCTTACAATCTACTAGCGCTTCGAACACCGGGGAGCTGTTTTTT.

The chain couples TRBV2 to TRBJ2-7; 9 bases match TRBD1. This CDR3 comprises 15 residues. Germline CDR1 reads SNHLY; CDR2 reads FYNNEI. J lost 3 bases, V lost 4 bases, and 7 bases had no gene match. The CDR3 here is CASSGDRVIGYEQYF. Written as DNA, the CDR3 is TGTGCCAGCAGTGGGGACAGGGTCATAGGCTACGAGCAGTACTTC.

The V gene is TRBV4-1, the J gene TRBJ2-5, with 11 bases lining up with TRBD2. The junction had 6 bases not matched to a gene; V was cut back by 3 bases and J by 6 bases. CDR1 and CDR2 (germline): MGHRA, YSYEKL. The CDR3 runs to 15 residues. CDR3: CASSHGTSGGKTQYF. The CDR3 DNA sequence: TGCGCCAGCAGCCATGGAACTAGCGGGGGCAAGACCCAGTACTTC.

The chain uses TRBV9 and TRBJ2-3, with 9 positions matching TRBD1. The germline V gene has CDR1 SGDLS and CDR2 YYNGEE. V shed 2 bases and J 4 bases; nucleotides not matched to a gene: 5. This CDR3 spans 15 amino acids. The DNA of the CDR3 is TGTGCCAGCAGCGTTTCGGGACAGGGCGCAGATACGCAGTATTTT. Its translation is CASSVSGQGADTQYF.

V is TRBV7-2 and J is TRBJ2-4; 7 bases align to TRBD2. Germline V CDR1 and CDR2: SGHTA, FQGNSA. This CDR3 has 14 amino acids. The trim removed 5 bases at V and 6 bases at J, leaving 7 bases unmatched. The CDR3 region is CASSGRASGNIQYF. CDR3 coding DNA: TGTGCCAGCAGCGGGAGGGCCTCAGGAAACATTCAGTACTTC.

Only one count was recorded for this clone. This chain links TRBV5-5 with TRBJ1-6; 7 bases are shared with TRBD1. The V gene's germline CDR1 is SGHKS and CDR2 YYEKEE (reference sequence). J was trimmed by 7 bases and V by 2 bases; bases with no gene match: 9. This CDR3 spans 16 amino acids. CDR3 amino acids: CASSLQGLARNSPLHF. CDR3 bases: TGTGCCAGCAGCTTACAGGGGCTCGCACGGAATTCACCCCTCCACTTT.